Presented here are 29 T cell receptor beta chains from one specimen sequenced in a study of Tregs in tolerant kidney transplant recipients. Assay used: immunoSEQ multiplex PCR; TCRdb lists only in-frame clones, some missing. The data hold 45,000 to 55,000 clones, with 91% observed a single time. Mixed chimerism was transient after nonmyeloablative marrow transplants from related graft donors. The source material was CD8+ T cells from blood (PBMCs), sampled 24 months after the transplant. The receptors come from a human patient who received a combined kidney and bone marrow transplant. The graft donor may account for some of the T cells.

DNA for the CDR3: TGCGCCAGCAGCTTGCCCCCCCTTAGCTCCTACGAGCAGTACTTC. Protein: CASSLPPLSSYEQYF. The chain has TRBV5-1 and TRBJ2-7; D remains ambiguous. The V gene lost 1 base and the J gene lost 0 bases, with 11 bases spanning the gap. Germline CDR1 and CDR2: SGHRS and YFSETQ. The CDR3 extends over 15 amino acids.

This rearrangement joins TRBV4-2 to TRBJ2-7; unclear D gene. The V end was cut by 4 bases, the J end by 5 bases, with 21 bases between. This CDR3 region has 16 residues. Looked up from germline, CDR1 is LGHNA and CDR2 is YNFKEQ. CDR3 amino acids: CASSPLPPVNVNEQYF. Written as DNA, the CDR3 is TGTGCCAGCAGCCCTCTCCCCCCGGTTAATGTCAACGAGCAGTACTTC.

The V and J genes are TRBV4-3 and TRBJ2-7, with 11 bases fitting TRBD2. CDR1 LGHNA and CDR2 YSLEER come from the germline V gene. With 0 bases clipped from V and 7 bases from J, the junction kept 2 bases outside the gene matches. CDR3 length equals 14 residues. The CDR3 region is CASSQDGTSGEQYF. As DNA, the CDR3 is TGCGCCAGCAGCCAAGATGGGACTAGCGGAGAGCAGTACTTC.

The genes are TRBV21-1 and TRBJ1-2. TRBV21-1 is deemed a pseudogene. This CDR3 is 12 amino acids long. This chain's CDR3 is CASSTGTNGYTF. The CDR3 DNA follows: TGTGCCAGCAGCACCGGGACTAATGGCTACACCTTC.

The genes are TRBV19 and TRBJ2-1; maybe TRBD2 (5 bases). The germline gives CDR1 LNHDA, CDR2 SQIVND (reference sequence). The V gene lost 8 bases and the J gene lost 3 bases, with 23 bases spanning the gap. The CDR3 contains 17 residues. The CDR3 DNA follows: TGTGCCAGTTCGAAGGGCCCTAGCTATACTTACTACAATGAGCAGTTCTTC. Translating gives CASSKGPSYTYYNEQFF.

The gene calls are TRBV4-1 and TRBJ1-1, with D hard to call. Trimming took off 3 bases at V and 5 bases at J, with 7 bases between the two ends. The CDR3 totals 12 residues. Germline V CDR1 and CDR2: MGHRA, YSYEKL. CDR3 DNA sequence: TGCGCCAGCAGCCAGGTGACAACTGAAGCTTTCTTT. It codes for CASSQVTTEAFF.

This chain links TRBV29-1 with TRBJ1-1; 8 bases are shared with TRBD1. This CDR3 has 13 residues. CDR1 and CDR2 (germline): SQVTM, ANQGSEA. With 5 bases clipped from V and 6 bases from J, the junction kept 8 bases outside the gene matches. CDR3 nucleotides: TGCAGCGTTCAGGGGGCGAAGGGCCCTGAAGCTTTCTTT. The encoded protein is CSVQGAKGPEAFF.

The chain uses TRBV9 and TRBJ2-5; 9 bases fit TRBD2. Germline V CDR1 and CDR2: SGDLS, YYNGEE. V dropped 2 bases and J dropped 2; count of bases not matched to a gene: 7. The CDR3 is 16 residues long. The CDR3 DNA reads as TGTGCCAGCAGCGTTGGAGCGGGGGGCCTTCAAGAGACCCAGTACTTC. Translating it yields CASSVGAGGLQETQYF.

The V gene is TRBV7-2, the J gene TRBJ2-3; 10 bases are a match to TRBD1. Germline lookup yields CDR1 SGHTA and CDR2 FQGNSA. This CDR3 has 15 residues. The ends lost 3 bases at V and 1 base at J; junction bases unmatched: 1. The CDR3 spells CASSFGTGGTDTQYF. The CDR3 region has the DNA TGTGCCAGCAGCTTCGGGACAGGGGGCACAGATACGCAGTATTTT.

The chain uses TRBV2 and TRBJ2-1, with 13 bases matching TRBD2. The CDR3 has 21 residues. Germline V gene data show CDR1 as SNHLY and CDR2 as FYNNEI. V lost 4 bases to trimming and J lost 1 base; unmatched junction nucleotides: 16. DNA for the CDR3: TGTGCCAGCAGTGGACTAGCGGGAGGAGAAGGGAGCCAGGGGTCCTACAATGAGCAGTTCTTC. Protein sequence: CASSGLAGGEGSQGSYNEQFF.

This clone was observed a few times. This sequence joins TRBV4-3 and TRBJ1-3; the D gene is possibly TRBD1 (5 bases). The CDR3 runs to 17 residues. The germline V gene has CDR1 LGHNA and CDR2 YSLEER. With 1 base removed from V and 4 bases from J, the gap between germline ends came to 17 bases. The CDR3 nucleotides read TGCGCCAGCAGCCAAGGGGGGGGAGTAGTTGCAGGAAACACCATATATTTT. It specifies CASSQGGGVVAGNTIYF.

V is TRBV9 and J is TRBJ2-5; 8 bases align to TRBD2. The J call could be wrong; TRBJ2-7 is a better fit for the DNA end. Germline V gene data show CDR1 as SGDLS and CDR2 as YYNGEE. The CDR3 consists of 12 residues. CDR3 sequence: CASSSGGNEQYF. CDR3 in DNA: TGTGCCAGCTCGAGCGGGGGAAACGAGCAGTACTTC.

This clone has only a few counts. The chain joins TRBV6-5 to TRBJ2-3; TRBD2 is a possible D gene (5 bases). V was shortened by 5 bases and J by 5 bases, with 11 bases between the two germline ends. The CDR3 spans 13 residues. Germline-derived CDR1 and CDR2 are MNHEY and SVGAGI. CDR3 protein: CASSAIAGDTQYF. The CDR3, as DNA: TGTGCCAGCAGTGCTATCGCGGGAGATACGCAGTATTTT.

The CDR3 nucleotides read TGTGCCAGCAGTTTAGATACGGGGGACGAAACTGAAGCTTTCTTT. It is translated as CASSLDTGDETEAFF. The rearrangement joins TRBV27 to TRBJ1-1; TRBD1 might be the D (5 bases). There are 15 residues in the CDR3. The V and J ends lost 2 bases and 5 bases respectively, with 15 bases between them. Germline V gene lookup returns CDR1 MNHEY and CDR2 SMNVEV (reference sequence).

The chain couples TRBV2 to TRBJ1-1, with 7 positions matching TRBD1. With 6 bases clipped from V and 6 bases from J, the junction kept 7 bases outside the gene matches. Germline CDR1 is SNHLY and CDR2 is FYNNEI. This CDR3 spans 13 amino acids. The CDR3 sequence: CASSHDRAAEAFF. The CDR3 DNA follows: TGTGCCAGCAGCCACGACAGGGCGGCTGAAGCTTTCTTT.

The rearrangement joins TRBV13 to TRBJ2-3; 7 bases align to TRBD1. CDR1 and CDR2 from the germline V gene are PRHDT and FYEKMQ (reference sequence). The CDR3 is 14 residues long. Unmatched junction bases numbered 3, after V lost 1 base and J lost 5 bases. This CDR3 is CASSLDTGEDTQYF. The CDR3 DNA sequence: TGTGCCAGCAGCTTAGACACAGGGGAAGATACGCAGTATTTT.

The V gene is TRBV6-5, the J gene TRBJ1-5; TRBD1 matches at 7 bases. Germline loops: CDR1 MNHEY, CDR2 SVGAGI. The CDR3 covers 15 residues. The junction had 8 bases not matched to a gene; V was cut back by 5 bases and J by 4 bases. Written as DNA, the CDR3 is TGTGCCAGCAGTCTCCAGGGGGGAATGAATCAGCCCCAGCATTTT. Translating it yields CASSLQGGMNQPQHF.

The rearrangement uses TRBV4-3 and TRBJ1-2, with TRBD1 identical over 8 bases. V lost 1 base and J lost 2; bases outside the gene matches: 12. This CDR3 has 18 residues. Looked up from germline, CDR1 is LGHNA and CDR2 is YSLEER. CDR3 nucleotide sequence: TGCGCCAGCAGCCAAGCCTCGGACAGGGTACTCTTCAACTATGGCTACACCTTC. As protein: CASSQASDRVLFNYGYTF.

The chain links TRBV7-3 to TRBJ2-1, with a weak D call TRBD1 (5 bases). V was cut by 1 base and J by 2 bases, with 9 bases left in between. Germline CDR1 reads SGHTA; CDR2 reads FQGTGA. The length of the CDR3 is 15 residues. The CDR3 DNA follows: TGTGCCAGCAGCTTAAACGACAGCCCCTACAATGAGCAGTTCTTC. This codes for CASSLNDSPYNEQFF.

The genes are TRBV30 and TRBJ2-1, with 8 nucleotides matching TRBD2. This CDR3 comprises 14 residues. Germline assignment: CDR1 GTSNPN and CDR2 SVGIG (reference sequence). Trimming cost V 3 bases and J 8 bases; bases outside gene matches: 9. CDR3 amino acids: CAWSWTSQRDEQFF. CDR3 in DNA: TGTGCCTGGAGCTGGACTAGCCAGAGGGATGAGCAGTTCTTC.

The rearrangement joins TRBV5-6 to TRBJ2-5, with D perhaps TRBD1 (6 bases). The V end lost 0 bases, the J end lost 2 bases, and 11 bases lay between the germline ends. The CDR3 spans 15 residues. Germline values: CDR1 SGHDT, CDR2 YYEEEE. This chain's CDR3 is CASSLAQGRQETQYF. The CDR3 nucleotides read TGTGCCAGCAGCTTGGCACAGGGCAGGCAAGAGACCCAGTACTTC.

The rearrangement joins TRBV4-3 to TRBJ2-3, with 10 bases identical to TRBD2. After removal of 0 bases from V and 2 bases from J, the junction contained 8 bases not matched to a gene. Germline loops: CDR1 LGHNA, CDR2 YSLEER. The CDR3 runs 18 residues. The CDR3 coding sequence is TGCGCCAGCAGCCAAGACAGGGGGCTAGCGGGGGTCACAGATACGCAGTATTTT. Amino acid sequence: CASSQDRGLAGVTDTQYF.

The chain combines TRBV6-1 with TRBJ2-3, with 11 nucleotides matching TRBD2. Germline V gene sequence: CDR1 MNHNS, CDR2 SASEGT. Losses at the gene ends were 6 bases for V and 3 bases for J; bases not matched to a gene: 2. The CDR3 sequence is 14 residues long. This CDR3 is CASSLAGGTDTQYF. The DNA for the CDR3 is TGTGCCAGCAGCCTAGCGGGAGGTACAGATACGCAGTATTTT.

This chain connects TRBV11-2 to TRBJ2-7; TRBD2 is a possible D gene (6 bases). The CDR3 length is 14 residues. V was trimmed by 0 bases and J by 5 bases, leaving 11 bases between them. Germline V gives CDR1 SGHAT, CDR2 FQNNGV. The CDR3 region is CASSLDPTSHEQYF. DNA for the CDR3: TGTGCCAGCAGCTTAGATCCGACTAGTCACGAGCAGTACTTC. The full variable domain, completed using reference TRBV11-2 and TRBJ2-7, is EAGVAQSPRYKIIEKRQSVAFWCNPISGHATLYWYQQILGQGPKLLIQFQNNGVVDDSQLPKDRFSAERLKGVDSTLKIQPAKLEDSAVYLCASSLDPTSHEQYFGPGTRLTVT.

This clone was seen once. The chain links TRBV11-1 to TRBJ2-7, with a tentative D call TRBD1 (6 bases). V lost 2 bases to trimming and J lost 6 bases, with 11 bases between them. CDR1 SGHAT and CDR2 FQDESV come from the germline V gene (reference sequence). The CDR3 loop spans 13 amino acids. The CDR3, as DNA: TGTGCCAGCAGCTTATCAAGGGGGTCCGAGCAGTACTTC. Amino acids: CASSLSRGSEQYF.

The chain links TRBV5-8 to TRBJ2-3, with 7 nucleotides matching TRBD1. V was clipped by 0 bases and J by 6 bases; unmatched bases: 10. The germline CDR1 and CDR2 sequences are SGHTS and YDEGEE. This CDR3 is built from 16 residues. The CDR3 is CASSLAQQGIRDTQYF. The DNA of the CDR3 is TGTGCCAGCAGCTTGGCCCAACAGGGGATTCGGGATACGCAGTATTTT.

The V and J genes are TRBV27 and TRBJ2-7; 7 positions agree with TRBD1. Germline loops: CDR1 MNHEY, CDR2 SMNVEV (reference sequence). The V segment lost 6 bases and the J segment 2 bases; nucleotides outside the gene matches: 7. The CDR3 sequence is 14 residues long. In DNA form, the CDR3 reads TGTGCCAGCAGCCCGGGACAGTCACCCTACGAGCAGTACTTC. Residues: CASSPGQSPYEQYF.

J is TRBJ2-3 and V is TRBV13; 8 bases align to TRBD1. The CDR3 spans 14 residues. V shed 4 bases, J shed 1 base, and the junction held 1 base outside the gene matches. CDR1 is PRHDT, CDR2 FYEKMQ, per germline (reference sequence). The CDR3: CASSSTGGTDTQYF. In DNA form, the CDR3 reads TGTGCCAGCAGCTCGACAGGGGGCACAGATACGCAGTATTTT. The whole variable domain, remainder taken from reference TRBV13 and TRBJ2-3, is AAGVIQSPRHLIKEKRETATLKCYPIPRHDTVYWYQQGPGQDPQFLISFYEKMQSDKGSIPDRFSAQQFSDYHSELNMSSLELGDSALYFCASSSTGGTDTQYFGPGTRLTVL.

Details on this clone: Other DNA sequences in the sample encode the same CDR3. The chain recombines TRBV9 with TRBJ1-6, with 9 nucleotides matching TRBD1. J was trimmed by 7 bases and V by 3 bases; bases with no gene match: 5. The CDR3 has 15 residues. Germline assignment: CDR1 SGDLS and CDR2 YYNGEE. The CDR3 DNA reads as TGTGCCAGCAGCGGCGAGGGACAGGGAAATTCACCCCTCCACTTT. It codes for CASSGEGQGNSPLHF.